A single T cell receptor beta chain is shown here with its context. When the RNA was reverse transcribed, random hexamers were used with an input of roughly 0.45 to 1 ug. Multiplex PCR with immunoSEQ amplified the TCR beta CDR3 across 54 Vbeta and 13 Jbeta. Via MiXCR, TCRdb re-called the immunoSEQ multiplex PCR reads, giving one row per CDR3 protein. Among 150,000 to 250,000 distinct CDR3 sequences listed, 90% to 95% were seen once. Trimming removed 7 bases from V and 7 bases from J, with 23 bases in between. CDR1 MNHEY and CDR2 SVGEGT come from the germline V gene. This CDR3 has 15 residues. TEMRA cells were FACS-enriched, and CD8+ and CD4+ T cells were isolated negatively. The record originates from a study of CD8 T cells in Susac syndrome.

The sample consisted of CD4+ T cells from PBMCs. The TCR was taken from a human donor with multiple sclerosis. The J gene is TRBJ2-7, the V gene TRBV6-2 or TRBV6-3, with a weak D call TRBD1 (6 bases). The CDR3 is CASTTNRQAWREQYF. CDR3 DNA sequence: TGTGCCAGCACGACGAACAGACAGGCCTGGCGGGAGCAGTACTTC.